These 3 T cell receptor beta chains originate from one sample sequenced in a study of T cell responses to AZD1222 COVID-19 vaccine. Assay used: immunoSEQ multiplex PCR; TCRdb lists only in-frame clones, some missing. This sample has 80,000 to 95,000 clones, with 85% to 90% found just once. The sample here was peripheral blood, taken on day 0 of AZD1222 vaccination. The origin of the receptors is an adult in good health.

The rearrangement joins TRBV4-1 to TRBJ2-5, with 9 bases lining up with TRBD1. Germline V gene data show CDR1 as MGHRA and CDR2 as YSYEKL. The CDR3 contains 17 residues. V gave up 4 bases and J gave up 5 bases; unmatched junction bases: 14. As DNA, the CDR3 is TGCGCCAGCAGCCTTATCTCCGGGACAGGGCAGGGTGAGACCCAGTACTTC. Protein product: CASSLISGTGQGETQYF.

The chain has TRBV7-3 and TRBJ2-3; TRBD2 matches at 7 bases. V shed 5 bases, J shed 1 base, and the junction held 6 bases outside the gene matches. The CDR3 sequence is 15 residues long. Per germline, CDR1 SGHTA and CDR2 FQGTGA. The CDR3 sequence: CASSPGAGRTDTQYF. CDR3 DNA sequence: TGTGCCAGCAGCCCAGGAGCGGGGCGCACAGATACGCAGTATTTT. Full variable domain (missing parts from reference TRBV7-3 and TRBJ2-3): GAGVSQTPSNKVTEKGKYVELRCDPISGHTALYWYRQSLGQGPEFLIYFQGTGAADDSGLPNDRFFAVRPEGSVSTLKIQRTERGDSAVYLCASSPGAGRTDTQYFGPGTRLTVL.

CDR3 loop: CASSLSQGDLTEAFF. The CDR3 DNA reads as TGTGCCAGCTCACTATCACAGGGGGATTTAACTGAAGCTTTCTTT. V is TRBV18 and J is TRBJ1-1; TRBD1 agrees at 8 bases. V dropped 4 bases and J dropped 5; count of bases not matched to a gene: 9. There are 15 residues in the CDR3. Germline lookup yields CDR1 KGHSH and CDR2 LQKENI.